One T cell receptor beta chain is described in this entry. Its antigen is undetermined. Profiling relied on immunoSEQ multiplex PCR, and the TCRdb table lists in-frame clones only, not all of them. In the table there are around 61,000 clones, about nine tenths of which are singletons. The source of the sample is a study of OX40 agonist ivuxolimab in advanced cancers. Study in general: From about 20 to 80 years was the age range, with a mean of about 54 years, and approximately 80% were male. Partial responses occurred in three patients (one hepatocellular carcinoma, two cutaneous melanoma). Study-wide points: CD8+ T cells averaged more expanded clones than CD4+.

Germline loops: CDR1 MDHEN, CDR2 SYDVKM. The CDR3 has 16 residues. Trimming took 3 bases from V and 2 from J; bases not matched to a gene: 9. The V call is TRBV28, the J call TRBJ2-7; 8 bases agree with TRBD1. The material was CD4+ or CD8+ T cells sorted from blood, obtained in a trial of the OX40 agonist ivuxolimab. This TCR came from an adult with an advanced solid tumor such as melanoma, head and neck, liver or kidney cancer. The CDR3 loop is CASSLQPGQATYEQYF. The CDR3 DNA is TGTGCCAGCAGTTTGCAACCGGGACAGGCCACCTACGAGCAGTACTTC.